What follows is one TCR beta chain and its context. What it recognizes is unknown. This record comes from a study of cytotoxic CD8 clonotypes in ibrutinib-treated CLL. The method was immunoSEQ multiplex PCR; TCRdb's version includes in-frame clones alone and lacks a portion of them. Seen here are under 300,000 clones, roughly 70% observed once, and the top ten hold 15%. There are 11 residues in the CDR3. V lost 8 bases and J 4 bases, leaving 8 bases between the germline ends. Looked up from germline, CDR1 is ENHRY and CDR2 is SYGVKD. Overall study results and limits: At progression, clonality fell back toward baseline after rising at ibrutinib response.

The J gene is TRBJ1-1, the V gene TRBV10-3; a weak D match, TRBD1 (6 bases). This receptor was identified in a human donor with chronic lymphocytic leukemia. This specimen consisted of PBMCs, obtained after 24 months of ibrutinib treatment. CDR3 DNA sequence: TGTGCCATCGGGGGGGCCACTGAAGCTTTCTTT. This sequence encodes CAIGGATEAFF.